Below, 4 T cell receptor beta chains from the same sample are listed, as sequenced in a study of cytomegalovirus exposure and HLA in healthy donors (TCRdb year 2017). Library preparation was by the immunoSEQ multiplex PCR assay. For the multiplex PCR, a mixture combining 60 forward primers for TCR Vbeta segments and 13 reverse primers for TCR Jbeta segments was used. TCRdb mirrors the immuneACCESS table, restricted to in-frame sequences. Some clones are absent from its copies; in checked studies, under half trace to an unresolved V gene, and the reason for the others is unknown. Present in this sample are 110,000 to 150,000 clones, around 80% of which were seen just once. Under 7.5% of the sample goes to the ten largest clones. The sample was PBMCs. The source of these receptors is a man aged 35-49 years in good health and CMV-seropositive.

The V gene is TRBV2, the J gene TRBJ2-7; D might be TRBD1 (5 bases). The CDR3 totals 15 residues. Germline CDR1 is SNHLY and CDR2 is FYNNEI. Trimming removed 7 bases from V and 1 base from J, with 17 bases in between. CDR3 nucleotides: TGTGCCAGCAAGGCCGCCAGGGTAATTTCCTACGAGCAGTACTTC. Translation gives CASKAARVISYEQYF.

This sequence joins TRBV2 and TRBJ1-1; possibly TRBD1 for D (6 bases). Trimming took off 5 bases at V and 12 bases at J, with 16 bases between the two ends. This CDR3 has 12 residues. Germline-derived CDR1 and CDR2 are SNHLY and FYNNEI. As DNA, the CDR3 is TGTGCCAGCAGTAAACAGGGTTTGGTATCTTTCTTT. It translates to CASSKQGLVSFF.

This clone came up a few times. J is TRBJ1-1 and V is TRBV18, with 11 bases that match TRBD1. The CDR3 contains 19 residues. CDR1 and CDR2 from the germline V gene are KGHSH and LQKENI. V shed 3 bases and J 1 base; nucleotides not matched to a gene: 13. The CDR3 spells CASSPGPRDRGYENTEAFF. CDR3 coding DNA: TGTGCCAGCTCACCGGGGCCCCGGGACAGGGGGTATGAGAACACTGAAGCTTTCTTT.

This clone was recorded only once. The chain carries TRBV30 and TRBJ2-5; D unresolved. The germline gives CDR1 GTSNPN, CDR2 SVGIG (reference sequence). Trimming removed 0 bases at V and 5 bases at J, with 10 bases between. The CDR3 length is 13 residues. In nucleotides, the CDR3 is TGTGCCTGGAGTGTCCAGGATGGGGAGACCCAGTACTTC. This codes for CAWSVQDGETQYF.